This T cell receptor (beta chain) derives from a study of blood T cell repertoires in COVID-19. Trimming pared 4 bases from V and 4 bases from J, leaving 12 bases between. CDR1 LGHDT and CDR2 YNNKEL come from the germline V gene (reference sequence). There are 14 residues in the CDR3. Assay: immunoSEQ multiplex PCR; the TCRdb copy retains only in-frame clones and omits some. The sample yields over 150,000 clones, less than 95% seen once. Sequences were obtained from peripheral blood. This clonotype was obtained from a man between 25 and 39 years old with COVID-19, enrolled during active disease. This chain joins TRBV3-1 (or the pseudogene TRBV3-2) and TRBJ2-3; D perhaps matches TRBD2 (6 bases). The CDR3 sequence is CASSPGGAPDTQYF. The CDR3 coding sequence is TGTGCCAGCAGCCCAGGAGGGGCGCCAGATACGCAGTATTTT.